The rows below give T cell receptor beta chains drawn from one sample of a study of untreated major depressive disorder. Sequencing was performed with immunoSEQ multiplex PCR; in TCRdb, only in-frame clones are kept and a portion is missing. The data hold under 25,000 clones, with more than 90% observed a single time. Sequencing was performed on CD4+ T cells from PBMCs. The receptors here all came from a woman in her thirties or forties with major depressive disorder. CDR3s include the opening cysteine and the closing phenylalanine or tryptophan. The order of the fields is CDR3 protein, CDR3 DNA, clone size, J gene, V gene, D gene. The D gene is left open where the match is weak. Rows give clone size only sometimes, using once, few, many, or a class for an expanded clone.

CDR3 protein: CASRTGDQPQHF; CDR3 DNA: TGCGCCAGCAGGACAGGCGATCAGCCCCAGCATTTT; clone size: -; J gene: TRBJ1-5; V gene: TRBV10-2; D gene: -
CDR3 protein: CASAPGYFRSDYGYTF; CDR3 DNA: TGCGCCAGCGCCCCCGGCTACTTCAGATCGGACTATGGCTACACCTTC; clone size: -; J gene: TRBJ1-2; V gene: TRBV4-3; D gene: -
CDR3 protein: CASSFATSGSTGELFF; CDR3 DNA: TGTGCCAGCAGTTTCGCTACTAGCGGGAGCACCGGGGAGCTGTTTTTT; clone size: -; J gene: TRBJ2-2; V gene: TRBV6-5; D gene: TRBD2
CDR3 protein: CASTADSYGYTF; CDR3 DNA: TGTGCCAGCACCGCAGACAGCTATGGCTACACCTTC; clone size: once; J gene: TRBJ1-2; V gene: TRBV6-6; D gene: -
CDR3 protein: CASSLKTGTGGIDTQYF; CDR3 DNA: TGCGCCAGCAGCTTGAAAACTGGGACAGGGGGTATTGATACGCAGTATTTT; clone size: -; J gene: TRBJ2-3; V gene: TRBV5-1; D gene: TRBD1
CDR3 protein: CASSLYGRGRSRGNQPQHF; CDR3 DNA: TGTGCCAGCAGTTTATACGGGAGGGGTCGGAGCCGGGGCAATCAGCCCCAGCATTTT; clone size: -; J gene: TRBJ1-5; V gene: TRBV28; D gene: -
CDR3 protein: CASSLAQPGVDEQFF; CDR3 DNA: TGTGCCAGCAGCTTAGCTCAACCCGGAGTCGATGAGCAGTTCTTC; clone size: -; J gene: TRBJ2-1; V gene: TRBV7-2; D gene: -
CDR3 protein: CASSQDRGLLDTQYF; CDR3 DNA: TGTGCCAGCAGCCAAGATCGGGGACTACTAGATACGCAGTATTTT; clone size: -; J gene: TRBJ2-3; V gene: TRBV4-2; D gene: TRBD2
CDR3 protein: CASSIRDREEETQYF; CDR3 DNA: TGTGCCAGTAGTATTCGGGACAGGGAGGAAGAGACCCAGTACTTC; clone size: -; J gene: TRBJ2-5; V gene: TRBV19; D gene: TRBD1
CDR3 protein: CASSFSSGANVLTF; CDR3 DNA: TGTGCCAGCAGCTTCTCCTCTGGGGCCAACGTCCTGACTTTC; clone size: -; J gene: TRBJ2-6; V gene: TRBV7-2; D gene: -
CDR3 protein: CAWSVEGATYEQYF; CDR3 DNA: TGTGCCTGGAGTGTGGAAGGGGCTACCTACGAGCAGTACTTC; clone size: -; J gene: TRBJ2-7; V gene: TRBV30; D gene: -
CDR3 protein: CASSPDGSLDTQYF; CDR3 DNA: TGTGCCAGCAGCCCTGACGGTTCTCTGGATACGCAGTATTTT; clone size: -; J gene: TRBJ2-3; V gene: TRBV5-5; D gene: -
CDR3 protein: CASSRNRGPGSPLHF; CDR3 DNA: TGTGCCAGCAGCCGGAACAGGGGACCGGGTTCACCCCTCCACTTT; clone size: -; J gene: TRBJ1-6; V gene: TRBV7-9; D gene: TRBD1
CDR3 protein: CSVSDGNTEAFF; CDR3 DNA: TGCAGCGTCTCGGACGGGAACACTGAAGCTTTCTTT; clone size: -; J gene: TRBJ1-1; V gene: TRBV29-1; D gene: -
CDR3 protein: CASSTSIGGTEAFF; CDR3 DNA: TGTGCCAGCTCAACTTCTATAGGGGGGACTGAAGCTTTCTTT; clone size: -; J gene: TRBJ1-1; V gene: TRBV18; D gene: -
CDR3 protein: CASSLMGQGGYTF; CDR3 DNA: TGTGCCAGCAGCTTGATGGGACAGGGGGGCTACACCTTC; clone size: -; J gene: TRBJ1-2; V gene: TRBV5-4; D gene: TRBD1
CDR3 protein: CAWSVSLGVYEQYF; CDR3 DNA: TGTGCCTGGAGTGTATCGCTGGGGGTATACGAGCAGTACTTC; clone size: once; J gene: TRBJ2-7; V gene: TRBV30; D gene: -
CDR3 protein: CASSTGGMVGTEAFF; CDR3 DNA: TGTGCCAGTTCGACAGGGGGAATGGTAGGCACTGAAGCTTTCTTT; clone size: -; J gene: TRBJ1-1; V gene: TRBV2; D gene: TRBD1
CDR3 protein: CASGNFYGYTF; CDR3 DNA: TGTGCCAGCGGTAACTTCTATGGCTACACCTTC; clone size: -; J gene: TRBJ1-2; V gene: TRBV7-8; D gene: -
CDR3 protein: CALGGAYEQYF; CDR3 DNA: TGTGCCCTAGGGGGGGCTTACGAGCAGTACTTC; clone size: -; J gene: TRBJ2-7; V gene: TRBV30; D gene: -
CDR3 protein: CASRRQGTMNTEAFF; CDR3 DNA: TGTGCCAGCAGACGACAGGGCACTATGAACACTGAAGCTTTCTTT; clone size: -; J gene: TRBJ1-1; V gene: TRBV6-5; D gene: TRBD1
CDR3 protein: CAISVGERGTTEAFF; CDR3 DNA: TGTGCCATCAGTGTGGGGGAGAGGGGTACCACTGAAGCTTTCTTT; clone size: -; J gene: TRBJ1-1; V gene: TRBV10-3; D gene: -
CDR3 protein: CASSTPPVNEQFF; CDR3 DNA: TGTGCCAGTAGTACCCCCCCGGTCAATGAGCAGTTCTTC; clone size: -; J gene: TRBJ2-1; V gene: TRBV19; D gene: -
CDR3 protein: CASSDATGNEKLFF; CDR3 DNA: TGTGCCAGCAGTGATGCGACAGGGAATGAAAAACTGTTTTTT; clone size: -; J gene: TRBJ1-4; V gene: TRBV6-1; D gene: TRBD1
CDR3 protein: CASSQGTANYGYTF; CDR3 DNA: TGTGCCAGCAGCCAAGGGACCGCCAACTATGGCTACACCTTC; clone size: -; J gene: TRBJ1-2; V gene: TRBV16; D gene: -
CDR3 protein: CASSFGQWGTDTQYF; CDR3 DNA: TGTGCCAGCAGCTTTGGACAGTGGGGCACAGATACGCAGTATTTT; clone size: -; J gene: TRBJ2-3; V gene: TRBV7-3; D gene: -
CDR3 protein: CASSQESGGSGNTIYF; CDR3 DNA: TGTGCCAGCAGCCAAGAATCGGGCGGTTCTGGAAACACCATATATTTT; clone size: once; J gene: TRBJ1-3; V gene: TRBV4-2; D gene: -
CDR3 protein: CASSTRRGTQETQYF; CDR3 DNA: TGTGCCAGTAGTACTCGTCGGGGCACCCAAGAGACCCAGTACTTC; clone size: -; J gene: TRBJ2-5; V gene: TRBV19; D gene: -
CDR3 protein: CASSRRENTEAFF; CDR3 DNA: TGTGCCAGCAGCCGTCGGGAGAACACTGAAGCTTTCTTT; clone size: -; J gene: TRBJ1-1; V gene: TRBV7-9; D gene: -
CDR3 protein: CASSSFRWGPNWYPGLYSNQPQHF; CDR3 DNA: TGCGCCAGCAGCTCCTTCCGCTGGGGACCCAATTGGTACCCCGGACTCTATAGCAATCAGCCCCAGCATTTT; clone size: -; J gene: TRBJ1-5; V gene: TRBV5-1; D gene: -
CDR3 protein: CASSVGMNTEAFF; CDR3 DNA: TGTGCCAGCAGCGTAGGAATGAACACTGAAGCTTTCTTT; clone size: -; J gene: TRBJ1-1; V gene: TRBV9; D gene: -
CDR3 protein: CASSSKGGAYEQYF; CDR3 DNA: TGTGCCAGCAGCTCTAAAGGAGGGGCCTACGAGCAGTACTTC; clone size: once; J gene: TRBJ2-7; V gene: TRBV7-6; D gene: -
CDR3 protein: CASSQSGANEKLFF; CDR3 DNA: TGTGCCAGCAGCCAAAGCGGAGCTAATGAAAAACTGTTTTTT; clone size: -; J gene: TRBJ1-4; V gene: TRBV7-9; D gene: -
CDR3 protein: CSVGLAGGLSEQFF; CDR3 DNA: TGCAGCGTTGGGCTAGCGGGAGGGCTTAGTGAGCAGTTCTTC; clone size: -; J gene: TRBJ2-1; V gene: TRBV29-1; D gene: TRBD2
CDR3 protein: CASRSDRGLEAFF; CDR3 DNA: TGTGCCAGCAGATCCGACAGGGGGCTTGAAGCTTTCTTT; clone size: -; J gene: TRBJ1-1; V gene: TRBV6-5; D gene: TRBD1
CDR3 protein: CASSRTGTVNYGYTF; CDR3 DNA: TGTGCCAGCAGCCGAACCGGGACAGTTAACTATGGCTACACCTTC; clone size: -; J gene: TRBJ1-2; V gene: TRBV2; D gene: TRBD1
CDR3 protein: CASRTTGAANEKLFF; CDR3 DNA: TGTGCCAGCAGGACCACAGGGGCGGCTAATGAAAAACTGTTTTTT; clone size: -; J gene: TRBJ1-4; V gene: TRBV7-2; D gene: TRBD1
CDR3 protein: CASSRQSSGANVLTF; CDR3 DNA: TGTGCCAGCAGCAGACAGAGCTCTGGGGCCAACGTCCTGACTTTC; clone size: once; J gene: TRBJ2-6; V gene: TRBV21-1; D gene: -
CDR3 protein: CAISGGQGSGANVLTF; CDR3 DNA: TGTGCCATCAGTGGAGGACAGGGGTCTGGGGCCAACGTCCTGACTTTC; clone size: -; J gene: TRBJ2-6; V gene: TRBV10-3; D gene: TRBD1
CDR3 protein: CASSTGTGLYQPQHF; CDR3 DNA: TGCGCCAGCAGCACCGGGACAGGACTTTATCAGCCCCAGCATTTT; clone size: -; J gene: TRBJ1-5; V gene: TRBV4-1; D gene: TRBD1
CDR3 protein: CASSSSGTGQYF; CDR3 DNA: TGCGCCAGCAGCTCGTCCGGGACCGGGCAGTACTTC; clone size: -; J gene: TRBJ2-7; V gene: TRBV5-1; D gene: -
CDR3 protein: CASSLIRAGNEKLFF; CDR3 DNA: TGTGCCAGCAGCTTAATTCGGGCAGGGAATGAAAAACTGTTTTTT; clone size: -; J gene: TRBJ1-4; V gene: TRBV11-2; D gene: -